A selection of T cell receptor beta chains follows, all from one sample in a study of cytomegalovirus exposure and HLA in healthy donors. The assay was immunoSEQ multiplex PCR, and TCRdb's table has in-frame clones only and misses some. The data show 85,000 to 95,000 clones, with 96% seen just once and less than 0.8% held by the top ten. Sequenced sample: PBMCs. The receptor set was obtained from a man younger than 30 in good health and CMV-seronegative. Each CDR3 is given with its conserved first and last residue. The D gene is left open where the match is weak. Clone size is not always given. Where it is, it says once, few, many or a class for expanded clones.

CDR3 length: 14
D gene: .
V gene: TRBV30
J gene: TRBJ2-7
clone size: .
CDR3 protein: CAWSVGGGGYEQYF
CDR3 DNA: TGTGCCTGGAGTGTTGGTGGAGGAGGATACGAGCAGTACTTC

CDR3 length: 15
D gene: .
V gene: TRBV4-1
J gene: TRBJ2-1
clone size: .
CDR3 protein: CASSQDRGPYNEQFF
CDR3 DNA: TGCGCCAGCAGCCAAGACAGGGGACCCTACAATGAGCAGTTCTTC

CDR3 length: 15
D gene: TRBD2
V gene: TRBV19
J gene: TRBJ2-5
clone size: .
CDR3 protein: CASSTAGGQSETQYF
CDR3 DNA: TGTGCCAGTAGTACAGCGGGAGGGCAGTCGGAGACCCAGTACTTC

CDR3 length: 17
D gene: .
V gene: TRBV27
J gene: TRBJ1-5
clone size: .
CDR3 protein: CASRLGGLGYSNQPQHF
CDR3 DNA: TGTGCCAGCCGCCTGGGAGGTTTGGGCTATAGCAATCAGCCCCAGCATTTT

CDR3 length: 15
D gene: .
V gene: TRBV5-1
J gene: TRBJ1-4
clone size: .
CDR3 protein: CASTPGGSFNEKLFF
CDR3 DNA: TGCGCCAGCACCCCGGGGGGGTCCTTTAATGAAAAACTGTTTTTT

CDR3 length: 14
D gene: .
V gene: TRBV18
J gene: TRBJ2-5
clone size: .
CDR3 protein: CASSRLAVQETQYF
CDR3 DNA: TGTGCCAGCTCACGTCTCGCAGTCCAAGAGACCCAGTACTTC

CDR3 length: 15
D gene: .
V gene: TRBV11-2
J gene: TRBJ2-3
clone size: .
CDR3 protein: CASSLDQGSTDTQYF
CDR3 DNA: TGTGCCAGCAGCTTAGATCAGGGGAGCACAGATACGCAGTATTTT

CDR3 length: 13
D gene: TRBD1
V gene: TRBV15
J gene: TRBJ1-1
clone size: .
CDR3 protein: CATSSGRGQGAFF
CDR3 DNA: TGTGCCACCAGCAGCGGGAGGGGGCAGGGAGCTTTCTTT

CDR3 length: 14
D gene: .
V gene: TRBV5-1
J gene: TRBJ2-1
clone size: once
CDR3 protein: CASSFGQTYNEQFF
CDR3 DNA: TGCGCCAGCAGCTTCGGACAGACCTACAATGAGCAGTTCTTC

CDR3 length: 14
D gene: .
V gene: TRBV5-1
J gene: TRBJ2-2
clone size: .
CDR3 protein: CASSLDGFTGELFF
CDR3 DNA: TGCGCCAGCAGCTTGGACGGGTTTACCGGGGAGCTGTTTTTT

CDR3 length: 16
D gene: .
V gene: TRBV28
J gene: TRBJ1-5
clone size: few
CDR3 protein: CASSNRLDGLNQPQHF
CDR3 DNA: TGTGCCAGCAGTAATCGACTAGACGGATTAAATCAGCCCCAGCATTTT

CDR3 length: 17
D gene: TRBD2
V gene: TRBV7-9
J gene: TRBJ2-1
clone size: .
CDR3 protein: CASSLVRRLAGNNEQFF
CDR3 DNA: TGTGCCAGCAGCTTAGTAAGGAGACTAGCGGGGAACAATGAGCAGTTCTTC

CDR3 length: 16
D gene: .
V gene: TRBV11-2
J gene: TRBJ2-7
clone size: .
CDR3 protein: CASSPSLGLNGYEQYF
CDR3 DNA: TGTGCCAGCAGCCCTTCCCTCGGACTAAATGGCTACGAGCAGTACTTC

CDR3 length: 15
D gene: TRBD1
V gene: TRBV28
J gene: TRBJ1-2
clone size: .
CDR3 protein: CASSLLGQGFLGYTF
CDR3 DNA: TGTGCCAGCAGTTTATTGGGACAGGGTTTTTTAGGCTACACCTTC

CDR3 length: 18
D gene: TRBD1
V gene: TRBV9
J gene: TRBJ2-6
clone size: .
CDR3 protein: CASSVPGQGLSGANVLTF
CDR3 DNA: TGTGCCAGCAGCGTACCGGGACAGGGGTTGTCTGGGGCCAACGTCCTGACTTTC

CDR3 length: 18
D gene: TRBD2
V gene: TRBV11-2
J gene: TRBJ2-3
clone size: .
CDR3 protein: CASSASTSGRSGTDTQYF
CDR3 DNA: TGTGCCAGCAGCGCATCGACTAGCGGGAGGTCTGGCACAGATACGCAGTATTTT

CDR3 length: 12
D gene: .
V gene: TRBV2
J gene: TRBJ1-3
clone size: once
CDR3 protein: CASSEGGNTIYF
CDR3 DNA: TGTGCCAGCAGTGAAGGAGGGAACACCATATATTTT

CDR3 length: 15
D gene: TRBD1
V gene: TRBV25-1
J gene: TRBJ2-1
clone size: .
CDR3 protein: CASRGSGTGQVEQFF
CDR3 DNA: TGTGCCAGCAGAGGATCCGGGACAGGTCAGGTTGAGCAGTTCTTC

CDR3 length: 18
D gene: .
V gene: TRBV18
J gene: TRBJ1-3
clone size: .
CDR3 protein: CASSPTRPGGDSGNTIYF
CDR3 DNA: TGTGCCAGCTCACCGACCAGGCCCGGAGGGGACTCTGGAAACACCATATATTTT

CDR3 length: 14
D gene: .
V gene: TRBV25-1
J gene: TRBJ1-4
clone size: once
CDR3 protein: CASNKGSVGEKLFF
CDR3 DNA: TGTGCCAGCAACAAGGGGTCTGTGGGCGAAAAACTGTTTTTT

CDR3 length: 14
D gene: TRBD2
V gene: TRBV2
J gene: TRBJ2-1
clone size: .
CDR3 protein: CASKLAGLYNEQFF
CDR3 DNA: TGTGCCAGCAAACTAGCGGGGCTCTACAATGAGCAGTTCTTC

CDR3 length: 14
D gene: TRBD1
V gene: TRBV15
J gene: TRBJ2-7
clone size: .
CDR3 protein: CATSRDDRGLEQYF
CDR3 DNA: TGTGCCACCAGCAGAGATGACAGGGGGCTCGAGCAGTACTTC

CDR3 length: 13
D gene: .
V gene: TRBV5-8
J gene: TRBJ1-1
clone size: .
CDR3 protein: CASSLSASTEAFF
CDR3 DNA: TGTGCCAGCAGCTTGTCAGCGAGCACTGAAGCTTTCTTT

CDR3 length: 15
D gene: .
V gene: TRBV7-6
J gene: TRBJ1-1
clone size: .
CDR3 protein: CASSLDNLQGSEAFF
CDR3 DNA: TGTGCCAGCAGCTTAGATAATTTGCAGGGTTCTGAAGCTTTCTTT

CDR3 length: 15
D gene: TRBD1
V gene: TRBV4-1
J gene: TRBJ2-7
clone size: .
CDR3 protein: CASSQDKGNRGEQYF
CDR3 DNA: TGCGCCAGCAGCCAAGACAAGGGTAACAGGGGTGAGCAGTACTTC

CDR3 length: 14
D gene: TRBD1
V gene: TRBV6-5
J gene: TRBJ1-5
clone size: .
CDR3 protein: CASRLQGADQPQHF
CDR3 DNA: TGTGCCAGCAGACTACAGGGGGCCGATCAGCCCCAGCATTTT